The present entry profiles one T cell receptor beta chain with its context. Its antigen is unknown. Per-nucleotide qualities are absent, and no much larger clonotype sits a single base away. These data originate in a study of blood T cell repertoires in COVID-19 (dated by TCRdb to the early 2020s). Describing the broader study: The collaborator samples originated in the United States, Italy and Spain and spanned the acute and convalescent phases of COVID-19. The prospective study material was composed of cDNA or gDNA derived from T cells, B-cell-depleted T cells, or PBMCs. The dataset comprised deeply sampled blood TCRbeta repertoires from subjects exposed to, actively infected with, or recovered from COVID-19. The repertoires were released in a freely available public database intended as a resource for research on the immune response to SARS-CoV-2. The samples were drawn from the first 160 participants of the ongoing ImmuneRACE study and from 1,254 subjects provided by 6 global collaborators. Sample metadata almost always included a de-identified subject ID, COVID-19 status, age in years and sex. Where HLA class I and class II types were available, the types were taken from metadata supplied by the sample provider, not from assay-based typing. The study at large found these results: The amount of clinical and demographic metadata varied by source and participant and was provided uncurated.

In Seattle, one collaborating source enrolled patients while the infection was active and tracked those patients longitudinally over the course of disease. The collaborating institutions used their own protocols to collect whole blood in K2EDTA tubes. For TCRbeta analysis, collaborators shipped samples in one of three forms: frozen whole blood, isolated PBMCs, or DNA extracted from either of those sample types. The cysteine opens and the phenylalanine closes a CDR3 of 15 amino acids. Left in the record is the CDR3 DNA by itself, 45 bases read in frame from the first base. A distance of 12 bases separates the germline ends of V and J, which lose 1 base and 3 bases respectively. CDR1 and CDR2 (SGHNT, YYREEE) derive from the germline V gene (reference sequence). TCRbeta CDR3 regions were amplified from genomic DNA by means of the immunoSEQ Assay, a bias-controlled multiplex PCR. The published analysis was carried out like this. The number of nucleated cells in each sample was estimated from the amplification of reference gene primers within the assay. To quantify the absolute abundance of each unique TCRbeta CDR3 rearrangement, sequence reads were collapsed and filtered. For each sample, productive Simpson clonality was calculated by taking the square root of Simpson's diversity index across productive rearrangements. TCRdb re-hosts the immuneACCESS table, in-frame sequences only. Its copies lack some clones; in the studies checked, an unresolved V gene accounts for under half of them, and the cause for the rest is not known. D and trimming come from the DNA, and the V and J calls and clone size come from that table. In this sample the table shows roughly 120,000 clones, more than 85% of which occur a single time. The ten largest clones take up around 2% of the sample.

This clonotype was obtained from a man between 45 and 60 years old with COVID-19, enrolled during active disease. This sequence uses TRBV5-4 and TRBJ2-3; possibly the D gene is TRBD1, per 5 matching bases. Sequencing was performed on peripheral blood. The CDR3 has the sequence CASSLLRGRTDTQYF. At the DNA level, the sequence is TGTGCCAGCAGCTTGTTAAGGGGAAGGACAGATACGCAGTATTTT.